This T cell receptor beta chain was sequenced for a study of siplizumab effects on memory and regulatory T cells. Assays captured approximately 100,000 TCR templates per sample. The assay was immunoSEQ multiplex PCR, and TCRdb's table has in-frame clones only and misses some. This sample has about 120,000 clones; approximately 94% occur once, and the top ten carry 1.5% to 2%. About this clone: What it binds is not known.

In germline, CDR1 is GTSNPN, CDR2 SVGIG (reference sequence). Deletions cut 3 bases from V and 1 base from J, with 4 bases between. CDR3 length: 12 amino acids. Study-wide points: It seemed that naive T cells were more diverse than memory cells and were major contributors to the alloresponse. In controls, under 30% of mappable alloreactive CD4+ clones were Treg-derived on average, versus around 69% with siplizumab.

The chain carries TRBV30 and TRBJ1-3; no definite D call. The clonotype comes from a human donor in good health. Sequencing input: non-Treg CD4+ T cells sorted from blood. CDR3 sequence reads: CAWRSSGNTIYF. The CDR3 nucleotides read TGTGCCTGGAGGTCATCTGGAAACACCATATATTTT.